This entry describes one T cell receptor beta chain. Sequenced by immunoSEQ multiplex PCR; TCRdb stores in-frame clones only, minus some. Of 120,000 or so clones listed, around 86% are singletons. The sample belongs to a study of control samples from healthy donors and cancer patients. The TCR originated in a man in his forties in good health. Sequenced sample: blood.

The CDR3 reads CASRTTNEQYF. CDR3 in DNA: TGTGCCAGTAGAACCACAAACGAGCAGTACTTC. This rearrangement joins TRBV19 to TRBJ2-7, with D uncertain. V shed 6 bases and J shed 5 bases, with 8 bases lying between them. CDR3 length equals 11 residues. Germline V gene lookup returns CDR1 LNHDA and CDR2 SQIVND (reference sequence).